This T cell receptor beta chain was recorded in a study of cytomegalovirus exposure and HLA in healthy donors. Study-level results: Across donors, sequencing depth was assumed by presence/absence analyses to be roughly uniform.

The CDR3 consists of 13 residues. CDR1 GTSNPN and CDR2 SVGIG come from the germline V gene (reference sequence). V was trimmed by 5 bases and J by 3 bases, leaving 11 bases between them. The primer mix had 60 Vbeta and 13 Jbeta primers. The protocol was immunoSEQ multiplex PCR, while the TCRdb copy is restricted to in-frame clones and leaves out a portion. The sample carries some 77,000 clones, approximately 80% recorded once. Regarding this clone: Its antigen is unknown.

At collection, donors were nominally healthy, but unrecorded immune exposures were probable. This chain uses TRBV30 with TRBJ1-5; no reliable D call. The sample taken for sequencing was PBMCs. The TCR originated in a man aged 45 to 65 in good health and CMV-seropositive. The CDR3 is CAWAAGFNQPQHF. DNA for the CDR3: TGTGCCTGGGCGGCCGGTTTCAATCAGCCCCAGCATTTT.